What follows are 17 T cell receptor beta chains derived from one specimen sequenced in a study of breast tumors, draining lymph nodes, adjacent tissues. Axillary draining lymph nodes of breast cancer patients supplied the node samples. One entry per CDR3 protein, called by TCRdb with MiXCR from the multiplex PCR reads. The top ten clones hold approximately 3.5% of a sample with under 300,000 distinct CDR3 sequences, less than 35% of them seen once. The sequenced material came from axillary lymph node tissue. These receptors were taken from a female donor with breast cancer. Some clones in this sample may be carry-over from other donors' samples.

This clonotype was picked up many times. This chain joins TRBV19 and TRBJ2-3, with 8 bases lining up with TRBD2. With V trimmed by 7 bases and J by 4 bases, 10 bases remained unmatched. Per germline, CDR1 LNHDA and CDR2 SQIVND (reference sequence). The CDR3 covers 15 residues. The chain's CDR3 is CASNTPGLDPDTQYF. The CDR3 nucleotides read TGTGCCAGTAATACTCCGGGACTAGACCCAGATACGCAGTATTTT. Full variable domain (remainder filled in from reference TRBV19 and TRBJ2-3): DGGITQSPKYLFRKEGQNVTLSCEQNLNHDAMYWYRQDPGQGLRLIYYSQIVNDFQKGDIAEGYSVSREKKESFPLTVTSAQKNPTAFYLCASNTPGLDPDTQYFGPGTRLTVL.

DNA for the CDR3: TGTGCCAGCAGTTGCCCAGGAGGGTACGGGGAGCTGTTTTTT. Translating gives CASSCPGGYGELFF. The chain has TRBV12-3 or TRBV12-4 and TRBJ2-2; possibly TRBD2 for D (6 bases). This CDR3 contains 14 residues. V lost 4 bases and J lost 7, with 13 bases in between.

This clonotype was picked up a small number of times. The chain is built from TRBV6-6 and TRBJ1-2; TRBD1 might be the D (6 bases). Germline loops: CDR1 MNHNY, CDR2 SVGAGI (reference sequence). The V end was cut by 8 bases, the J end by 5 bases, with 18 bases between. The CDR3 consists of 14 residues. CDR3 nucleotide sequence: TGTGCCAGCGGGGCCCGAGACAGGTTTTATGGCTACACCTTC. This translates into CASGARDRFYGYTF.

This clonotype was detected many times. The chain links TRBV18 to TRBJ1-4; no definite D call. The CDR3 has 14 amino acids. V lost 8 bases and J lost 8, with 18 bases in between. Per germline, CDR1 KGHSH and CDR2 LQKENI. CDR3 amino acids: CASTGSGIREKLFF. DNA for the CDR3: TGTGCCAGCACGGGGTCGGGGATACGGGAAAAACTGTTTTTT.

This clonotype was observed many times. The chain recombines TRBV11-2 with TRBJ1-2, with D possibly being TRBD1 (5 bases). This CDR3 has 14 residues. The germline V and J ends were trimmed by 2 bases and 4 bases, with 11 bases remaining between them. The germline V gene has CDR1 SGHAT and CDR2 FQNNGV. CDR3 loop: CASSLSVGGYGYTF. Here the CDR3 DNA reads TGTGCCAGCAGCTTATCGGTGGGGGGCTATGGCTACACCTTC. Combining the CDR3 with reference TRBV11-2 and TRBJ1-2 gives the whole variable domain EAGVAQSPRYKIIEKRQSVAFWCNPISGHATLYWYQQILGQGPKLLIQFQNNGVVDDSQLPKDRFSAERLKGVDSTLKIQPAKLEDSAVYLCASSLSVGGYGYTFGSGTRLTVV.

This clonotype occurred many times. The chain joins TRBV20-1 to TRBJ2-2; TRBD2 agrees at 7 bases. J was trimmed by 6 bases and V by 6 bases; bases with no gene match: 10. Per germline, CDR1 DFQATT and CDR2 SNEGSKA (reference sequence). The CDR3 length is 14 residues. The CDR3 protein is CSAPGAGSAGELFF. DNA for the CDR3: TGCAGTGCCCCCGGAGCGGGATCGGCCGGGGAGCTGTTTTTT.

This clonotype was seen many times. This sequence joins TRBV6-5 and TRBJ1-2, with 8 bases matching TRBD1. The CDR3 length is 16 residues. J lost 4 bases, V lost 6 bases, and 13 bases had no gene match. CDR1 is MNHEY, CDR2 SVGAGI, per germline. CDR3 bases: TGTGCCAGCAGCCCGGACAGGGCCGGGATAACCTATGGCTACACCTTC. This gives the protein CASSPDRAGITYGYTF.

The table lists this clonotype with many counts. The J gene is TRBJ1-4, the V gene TRBV19, with 10 bases that match TRBD1. Trimming took 4 bases from V and 0 from J; bases not matched to a gene: 2. The CDR3 totals 16 residues. Per the germline V gene, CDR1 is LNHDA and CDR2 is SQIVND (reference sequence). The CDR3 region has the DNA TGTGCCAGTAGTACAGGACAGGGGGCAACTAATGAAAAACTGTTTTTT. It encodes CASSTGQGATNEKLFF.

The CDR3 nucleotides are TGTGCCAGCAGCTTGGCGGGAGGTGGGGAGTTCTTC. The encoded protein is CASSLAGGGEFF. The chain couples TRBV5-6 to TRBJ2-1, with 7 positions matching TRBD2. Losses at the gene ends were 0 bases for V and 14 bases for J; bases not matched to a gene: 5. Germline V gene data show CDR1 as SGHDT and CDR2 as YYEEEE. The CDR3 consists of 12 residues.

This clonotype was detected a few times. The chain carries TRBV30 and TRBJ2-3; TRBD2 agrees at 14 bases. With 0 bases clipped from V and 5 bases from J, the junction kept 4 bases outside the gene matches. Germline CDR1 reads GTSNPN; CDR2 reads SVGIG (reference sequence). There are 16 residues in the CDR3. CDR3: CAWSVPTSGRVDTQYF. CDR3 coding DNA: TGTGCCTGGAGTGTACCGACTAGCGGGAGGGTAGATACGCAGTATTTT. The entire variable domain, with the rest obtained from reference TRBV30 and TRBJ2-3, is as follows: SQTIHQWPATLVQPVGSPLSLECTVEGTSNPNLYWYRQAAGRGLQLLFYSVGIGQISSEVPQNLSASRPQDRQFILSSKKLLLSDSGFYLCAWSVPTSGRVDTQYFGPGTRLTVL.

This clonotype was recorded many times. V and J are TRBV24-1 and TRBJ2-3; TRBD2 agrees at 12 bases. Germline trimming cut 3 bases from V and 2 bases from J; bases unmatched to any gene: 2. The CDR3 spans 16 residues. In germline, CDR1 is KGHDR, CDR2 SFDVKD. For the CDR3, the DNA is TGTGCCACCAGTGATGGACTAGCGGGACCCACAGATACGCAGTATTTT. It is translated as CATSDGLAGPTDTQYF.

This clonotype was found many times. V and J are TRBV5-1 and TRBJ1-5, with D unresolved. The CDR3 loop spans 15 amino acids. Germline CDR1 SGHRS, CDR2 YFSETQ. V lost 5 bases to trimming and J lost 0 bases, with 12 bases between them. The CDR3, as DNA: TGCGCCAGCAGTGTTGCGGGTTCTAGCAATCAGCCCCAGCATTTT. This gives the protein CASSVAGSSNQPQHF.

This clonotype was recorded many times. The V and J genes are TRBV6-5 and TRBJ1-5; D uncertain. Germline assignment: CDR1 MNHEY and CDR2 SVGAGI. The length of the CDR3 is 15 residues. Trimming left V 5 bases short and J 4 bases short, with 15 bases between. Here the CDR3 DNA reads TGTGCCAGCAGTACCCGGGGAGCTAGTAATCAGCCCCAGCATTTT. This encodes CASSTRGASNQPQHF.

The V call is TRBV24-1, the J call TRBJ1-5, with 12 positions matching TRBD1. This CDR3 is 15 amino acids long. The germline gives CDR1 KGHDR, CDR2 SFDVKD. V was pared by 6 bases and J by 6 bases, with 5 bases of the junction left unmatched. The CDR3 is CATSTGTGGSQPQHF. The DNA of the CDR3 is TGTGCCACCAGTACCGGGACAGGGGGCAGTCAGCCCCAGCATTTT.

This clonotype was counted ten times or more. The V gene is TRBV29-1, the J gene TRBJ2-5; D not resolved. CDR1 and CDR2 from the germline V gene are SQVTM and ANQGSEA. V lost 0 bases and J lost 5, with 4 bases in between. The CDR3 is made up of 11 amino acids. The CDR3: CSVEDLETQYF. The CDR3 DNA is TGCAGCGTTGAAGATCTGGAGACCCAGTACTTC.

This rearrangement joins TRBV15 to TRBJ2-1; TRBD2 agrees at 11 bases. CDR3 length equals 16 residues. Unmatched junction bases numbered 5, after V lost 0 bases and J lost 7 bases. From germline, CDR1 is LNHNV and CDR2 YYDKDF (reference sequence). The CDR3: CATSRDPGLAVNEQFF. DNA of the CDR3: TGTGCCACCAGCAGAGACCCGGGACTAGCGGTAAATGAGCAGTTCTTC.

Concerning this clonotype: This may be a read error: a much more frequent sequence differs by one nucleotide. The chain carries TRBV28 and TRBJ2-7; 7 bases agree with TRBD2. The CDR3 totals 12 residues. Germline CDR1 is MDHEN and CDR2 is SYDVKM. V was pared by 8 bases and J by 7 bases, with 8 bases of the junction left unmatched. CDR3 DNA sequence: TGTGCCAGCGGGAGGGGAGCTGGGGAGCAGTACTTC. Amino acid sequence: CASGRGAGEQYF.